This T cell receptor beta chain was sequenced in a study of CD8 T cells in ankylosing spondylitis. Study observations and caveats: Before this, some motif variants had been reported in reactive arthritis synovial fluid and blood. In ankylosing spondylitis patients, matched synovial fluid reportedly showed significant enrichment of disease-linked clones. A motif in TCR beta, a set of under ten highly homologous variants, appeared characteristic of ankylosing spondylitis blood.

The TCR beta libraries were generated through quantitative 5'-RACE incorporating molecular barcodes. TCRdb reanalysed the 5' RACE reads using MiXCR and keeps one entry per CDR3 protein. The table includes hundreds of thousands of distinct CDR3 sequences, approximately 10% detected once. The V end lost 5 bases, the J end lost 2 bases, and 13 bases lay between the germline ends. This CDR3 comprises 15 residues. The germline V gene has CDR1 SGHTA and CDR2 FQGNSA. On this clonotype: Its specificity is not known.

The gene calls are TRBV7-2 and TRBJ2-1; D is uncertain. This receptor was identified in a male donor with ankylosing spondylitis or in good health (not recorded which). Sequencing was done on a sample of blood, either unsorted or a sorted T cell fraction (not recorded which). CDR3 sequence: CASSPQVAAYNEQFF. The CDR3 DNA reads TGTGCCAGCAGCCCCCAGGTGGCGGCCTACAATGAGCAGTTCTTC.